The next 30 T cell receptor beta chains were all read from a single sample in a study of cytomegalovirus exposure and HLA in healthy donors. The PCR used 60 Vbeta and 13 Jbeta primers. Repertoires were generated with immunoSEQ multiplex PCR, while TCRdb's copy carries only in-frame clones and drops some. Of around 58,000 clones detected, approximately 80% appear once; the ten largest clones hold less than 3%. The material sequenced was PBMCs. The receptors originated from a female donor in good health and CMV-seronegative.

This chain uses TRBV7-3 with TRBJ2-3; D possibly corresponds to TRBD2 (6 bases). The ends were cut back, 3 bases at V and 5 bases at J, with 9 bases in the middle. Germline V gene lookup returns CDR1 SGHTA and CDR2 FQGTGA. This CDR3 has 13 residues. CDR3 DNA: TGTGCCAGCAGCTTTCAGGGAGGAGATACGCAGTATTTT. This codes for CASSFQGGDTQYF. Full variable domain (rest looked up from reference TRBV7-3 and TRBJ2-3): GAGVSQTPSNKVTEKGKYVELRCDPISGHTALYWYRQSLGQGPEFLIYFQGTGAADDSGLPNDRFFAVRPEGSVSTLKIQRTERGDSAVYLCASSFQGGDTQYFGPGTRLTVL.

The CDR3 here is CASSLPQTGQYF. As DNA, the CDR3 is TGTGCCAGCAGCTTGCCCCAAACAGGGCAGTACTTC. The chain carries TRBV5-8 and TRBJ2-7; D might be TRBD1 (5 bases). Germline CDR1 SGHTS, CDR2 YDEGEE. The ends were cut back, 1 base at V and 9 bases at J, with 11 bases in the middle. The CDR3 has 12 amino acids.

This chain links TRBV11-1 with TRBJ1-1; a weak D match, TRBD1 (6 bases). The germline V gene encodes CDR1 SGHAT and CDR2 FQDESV (reference sequence). This CDR3 is built from 17 residues. Trimming removed 2 bases from V and 1 base from J, with 17 bases in between. CDR3 protein: CASSLWVGGQSNTEAFF. CDR3 in DNA: TGTGCCAGCAGCTTATGGGTCGGAGGACAGTCGAACACTGAAGCTTTCTTT.

This clone has more than one count but fewer than ten. This rearrangement joins TRBV4-2 to TRBJ2-5; 9 positions match TRBD1. The CDR3 is 16 amino acids. V dropped 3 bases and J dropped 6; count of bases not matched to a gene: 11. Germline values: CDR1 LGHNA, CDR2 YNFKEQ. The CDR3 DNA sequence: TGTGCCAGCAGCCATGACCACACAGGGGGCAGGAAGACCCAGTACTTC. It translates to CASSHDHTGGRKTQYF.

This chain connects TRBV9 to TRBJ1-1; no clear D gene. V was shortened by 0 bases and J by 4 bases, with 16 bases between the two germline ends. This CDR3 comprises 16 residues. CDR1 is SGDLS, CDR2 YYNGEE, per germline. The DNA for the CDR3 is TGTGCCAGCAGCGTAGGTGCATTCCCCCGGGGCACTGAAGCTTTCTTT. This sequence encodes CASSVGAFPRGTEAFF.

The chain joins TRBV10-3 to TRBJ2-4; tentatively, D is TRBD2 (5 bases). The CDR3 is made up of 15 amino acids. CDR1 ENHRY and CDR2 SYGVKD come from the germline V gene. Trimming shortened V by 4 bases and J by 0 bases, and 10 bases separated the two germline ends. The CDR3: CAISGGGGAKNIQYF. The CDR3 nucleotides are TGTGCCATCAGTGGTGGTGGAGGAGCCAAAAACATTCAGTACTTC.

V usage is TRBV6-1 and J usage is TRBJ1-1, with a weak D call TRBD1 (5 bases). Trimming stripped 7 bases from V and 6 bases from J, with 12 bases between. Germline lookup yields CDR1 MNHNS and CDR2 SASEGT. This CDR3 spans 12 amino acids. The CDR3 nucleotides are TGTGCCAGCACCGGGGGGGGTCCTGAAGCTTTCTTT. This gives the protein CASTGGGPEAFF.

The chain is built from TRBV29-1 and TRBJ2-2, with 9 bases that match TRBD2. With 7 bases clipped from V and 6 bases from J, the junction kept 9 bases outside the gene matches. The CDR3 is 14 amino acids. Germline assignment: CDR1 SQVTM and CDR2 ANQGSEA. CDR3 residues: CSARSLAGPGELFF. The CDR3 DNA reads as TGCAGCGCCAGGAGTCTAGCGGGACCCGGGGAGCTGTTTTTT.

The rearrangement joins TRBV6-1 to TRBJ2-7; a possible D gene is TRBD2 (5 bases). V dropped 2 bases and J dropped 6 bases, with 8 bases sitting between them. This CDR3 has 12 residues. Germline CDR1 reads MNHNS; CDR2 reads SASEGT. CDR3 loop: CASSEREREQYF. The CDR3 nucleotides are TGTGCCAGCAGTGAAAGGGAGCGCGAGCAGTACTTC.

The chain links TRBV7-9 to TRBJ2-5, with 8 bases matching TRBD1. Trimming removed 5 bases from V and 5 bases from J; junction bases left unmatched: 13. CDR3 size: 16 residues. The germline CDR1 and CDR2 sequences are SEHNR and FQNEAQ (reference sequence). CDR3 sequence (DNA): TGTGCCAGCAGCCCCCCGTGGGTGACAGGGGCTGAGACCCAGTACTTC. Its protein product is CASSPPWVTGAETQYF.

This chain links TRBV21-1 with TRBJ1-4; the table's D call TRBD1 went unverified against the DNA. TRBV21-1 is annotated as a pseudogene. The CDR3 extends over 15 amino acids. The CDR3 region has the DNA TGTGCCAGCAGCAGTGGGCCGAACTCGCAGGAAAAACTGTTTTTT. Residues: CASSSGPNSQEKLFF.

The chain couples TRBV11-1 to TRBJ2-2, with 7 bases fitting TRBD1. The germline V gene encodes CDR1 SGHAT and CDR2 FQDESV (reference sequence). The CDR3 runs to 15 residues. The V and J ends lost 1 base and 3 bases, in that order; junction bases with no gene match: 2. As DNA, the CDR3 is TGTGCCAGCAGCTTAGAGGGGGCATACACCGGGGAGCTGTTTTTT. Amino acids: CASSLEGAYTGELFF.

This sequence joins TRBV28 and TRBJ2-7; 11 nucleotides align to TRBD1. CDR1 is MDHEN and CDR2 is SYDVKM in the germline V gene. CDR3 length equals 16 residues. V gave up 3 bases and J gave up 1 base; unmatched junction bases: 5. The CDR3 nucleotides read TGTGCCAGCAGTTTGATGGGGACAGGGGGGTCCTACGAGCAGTACTTC. As protein: CASSLMGTGGSYEQYF. Together with reference TRBV28 and TRBJ2-7, the CDR3 gives the full variable domain: DVKVTQSSRYLVKRTGEKVFLECVQDMDHENMFWYRQDPGLGLRLIYFSYDVKMKEKGDIPEGYSVSREKKERFSLILESASTNQTSMYLCASSLMGTGGSYEQYFGPGTRLTVT.

This sequence joins TRBV14 and TRBJ2-1; TRBD2 is a possible D gene (5 bases). Germline loops: CDR1 SGHDN, CDR2 FVKESK. This CDR3 has 16 residues. V lost 1 base to trimming and J lost 0 bases, with 10 bases between them. CDR3: CASSQGSGSSYNEQFF. CDR3 nucleotides: TGTGCCAGCAGCCAAGGATCGGGGAGCTCCTACAATGAGCAGTTCTTC. The full variable domain, completed using reference TRBV14 and TRBJ2-1, is EAGVTQFPSHSVIEKGQTVTLRCDPISGHDNLYWYRRVMGKEIKFLLHFVKESKQDESGMPNNRFLAERTGGTYSTLKVQPAELEDSGVYFCASSQGSGSSYNEQFFGPGTRLTVL.

The chain employs TRBV19 and TRBJ2-1; TRBD1 matches at 8 bases. Germline V lookup: CDR1 LNHDA, CDR2 SQIVND (reference sequence). The CDR3 totals 15 residues. With 5 bases clipped from V and 2 bases from J, the junction kept 5 bases outside the gene matches. In DNA, the CDR3 is TGTGCCAGTAGTCCCGACAGGGGAACCTACAATGAGCAGTTCTTC. As protein: CASSPDRGTYNEQFF.

This rearrangement joins TRBV18 to TRBJ1-2; TRBD1 agrees at 11 bases. The length of the CDR3 is 15 residues. CDR1 is KGHSH and CDR2 is LQKENI in the germline V gene. The V segment lost 2 bases and the J segment 8 bases; nucleotides outside the gene matches: 7. The CDR3 sequence is CASSPTPGQGGGYTF. CDR3 coding DNA: TGTGCCAGCTCACCAACACCGGGACAGGGGGGAGGCTACACCTTC.

The V gene is TRBV5-1, the J gene TRBJ2-2; 10 positions match TRBD2. CDR3 size: 14 residues. The germline CDR1 and CDR2 sequences are SGHRS and YFSETQ. V was clipped by 1 base and J by 6 bases; unmatched bases: 0. The DNA of the CDR3 is TGCGCCAGCAGCTTGACTAGCGGGGCCGGGGAGCTGTTTTTT. Its translation: CASSLTSGAGELFF.

The J gene is TRBJ1-4, the V gene TRBV9, with D unresolved. V was pared by 0 bases and J by 4 bases, with 7 bases between. The CDR3 loop spans 14 amino acids. CDR1 is SGDLS, CDR2 YYNGEE, per germline. The CDR3 bases are TGTGCCAGCAGCGTAGATGCGGGTAATGAAAAACTGTTTTTT. This translates into CASSVDAGNEKLFF.

The gene calls are TRBV5-6 and TRBJ1-2; TRBD1 agrees at 8 bases. The trim removed 7 bases at V and 3 bases at J, leaving 11 bases unmatched. CDR3 size: 15 residues. Germline V gene data show CDR1 as SGHDT and CDR2 as YYEEEE. CDR3 sequence (DNA): TGTGCCAGCCACAGGGGGGGCAGGGGCGACTATGGCTACACCTTC. It translates to CASHRGGRGDYGYTF.

J is TRBJ1-5 and V is TRBV6-5; 7 bases match TRBD1. There are 15 residues in the CDR3. Germline values: CDR1 MNHEY, CDR2 SVGAGI. With 6 bases clipped from V and 1 base from J, the junction kept 6 bases outside the gene matches. The CDR3 DNA reads as TGTGCCAGCAGAAACCACAGGGGAAGCAATCAGCCCCAGCATTTT. It translates to CASRNHRGSNQPQHF.

The rearrangement links TRBV2 to TRBJ2-3; 8 positions match TRBD2. The germline V gene has CDR1 SNHLY and CDR2 FYNNEI. Trimming removed 5 bases from V and 6 bases from J; junction bases left unmatched: 13. The CDR3 is 16 residues long. CDR3 in amino acids: CASSLSQGSGADTQYF. The CDR3 bases are TGTGCCAGCAGTCTATCCCAGGGTAGCGGGGCGGATACGCAGTATTTT.

The chain combines TRBV7-6 with TRBJ1-1, with TRBD1 as a possible D gene (6 bases). The V gene's germline CDR1 is SGHVS and CDR2 FNYEAQ. CDR3 length: 15 residues. The germline V and J ends were trimmed by 0 bases and 7 bases, with 15 bases remaining between them. In DNA, the CDR3 is TGTGCCAGCAGCTTAGCGATCAGGGGAGAAGATGAAGCTTTCTTT. Translating gives CASSLAIRGEDEAFF.

The chain couples TRBV10-3 to TRBJ2-3; weak D call: TRBD1 (5 bases). Between the trimmed V and J ends, which lost 6 bases and 8 bases, there was a span of 15 bases. Germline V CDR1 and CDR2: ENHRY, SYGVKD. The CDR3 has 13 residues. CDR3 nucleotides: TGTGCCATCAGGACAGCTTCCGTGGGTACGCAGTATTTT. Amino acid sequence: CAIRTASVGTQYF.

The gene calls are TRBV7-2 and TRBJ1-2; 12 bases map to TRBD1. CDR3 size: 14 residues. CDR1 SGHTA and CDR2 FQGNSA come from the germline V gene. J was trimmed by 7 bases and V by 4 bases; bases with no gene match: 4. The CDR3 region has the DNA TGTGCCAGCAGCTGGGGACAGGGGGCAGGTGGCTACACCTTC. Protein: CASSWGQGAGGYTF.

The V call is TRBV2, the J call TRBJ2-5; 7 bases are shared with TRBD1. Germline values: CDR1 SNHLY, CDR2 FYNNEI. Trimming cost V 5 bases and J 3 bases; bases outside gene matches: 9. The CDR3 consists of 15 residues. The CDR3 DNA reads TGTGCCAGCAGTTCCCTTGGGACAGAGAAAGAGACCCAGTACTTC. It specifies CASSSLGTEKETQYF. Supplemented by reference TRBV2 and TRBJ2-5, the full variable domain reads EPEVTQTPSHQVTQMGQEVILRCVPISNHLYFYWYRQILGQKVEFLVSFYNNEISEKSEIFDDQFSVERPDGSNFTLKIRSTKLEDSAMYFCASSSLGTEKETQYFGPGTRLLVL.

The gene calls are TRBV8-2 and TRBJ1-1; the D call TRBD1 from the table was never checked on the DNA. TRBV8-2 is a documented pseudogene. The CDR3 totals 18 residues. The CDR3 DNA sequence: TGTGGCAGCACATCCGCAGCCCTGCCCGACCTTCAGGACACTGAAGCTTTCTTT. Its protein product is CGSTSAALPDLQDTEAFF.

The CDR3 is CASSEQGFGSDTQYF. The CDR3 coding sequence is TGTGCCAGCAGTGAACAGGGGTTCGGGTCAGATACGCAGTATTTT. This sequence joins TRBV2 and TRBJ2-3, with a possible D match to TRBD1 (6 bases). Trimming left V 2 bases short and J 4 bases short, with 13 bases between. Germline V gene lookup returns CDR1 SNHLY and CDR2 FYNNEI. The length of the CDR3 is 15 residues.

V gene TRBV7-2 combines with J gene TRBJ2-2; 8 nucleotides line up with TRBD2. In germline, CDR1 is SGHTA, CDR2 FQGNSA. The CDR3 loop spans 15 amino acids. V trimming: 2 bases; J trimming: 6 bases; junction bases outside the gene matches: 5. CDR3 DNA: TGTGCCAGCAGCTTACTAGCGGGCTTCTCCGGGGAGCTGTTTTTT. It codes for CASSLLAGFSGELFF.

V is TRBV11-2 and J is TRBJ2-1; possible D gene TRBD2, 5 bases. V dropped 2 bases and J dropped 12 bases, with 14 bases sitting between them. The germline V gene encodes CDR1 SGHAT and CDR2 FQNNGV. The CDR3 totals 13 residues. The CDR3 bases are TGTGCCAGCAGCTTACAGGCGGGCGAGGGGCAGTTCTTC. Translation: CASSLQAGEGQFF. Complete variable domain (other parts from reference TRBV11-2 and TRBJ2-1): EAGVAQSPRYKIIEKRQSVAFWCNPISGHATLYWYQQILGQGPKLLIQFQNNGVVDDSQLPKDRFSAERLKGVDSTLKIQPAKLEDSAVYLCASSLQAGEGQFFGPGTRLTVL.

The rearrangement links TRBV27 to TRBJ2-7; 10 bases map to TRBD1. The trim removed 5 bases at V and 2 bases at J, leaving 6 bases unmatched. The CDR3 loop spans 15 amino acids. Germline V lookup: CDR1 MNHEY, CDR2 SMNVEV (reference sequence). DNA for the CDR3: TGTGCCAGCAGTCAGGGGACAGGGGCTACCTACGAGCAGTACTTC. This gives the protein CASSQGTGATYEQYF.